These T cell receptor beta chains were read from a single sample in a study of Ad26.COV2.S vaccination and SARS-CoV-2 variants. Method: immunoSEQ multiplex PCR; TCRdb's copy keeps in-frame clones and lacks some. The sample records 350,000 to 450,000 clones, around 90% being singletons. Sequenced here: peripheral blood, sampled in a trial of Ad26.COV2.S vaccine versus placebo. These receptors were collected from a person aged 18-60 years who received the Ad26.COV2.S COVID-19 vaccine or a placebo. CDR3s include the opening cysteine and the closing phenylalanine or tryptophan. A D gene is named only where the DNA matches it firmly. The size field is filled for only some rows; it gives once, few, many or a size class.

NA	TRBJ2-7	TRBD1	TRBV19	CASSKGAGGAYEQYF	TGTGCCAGTAGTAAAGGGGCAGGGGGCGCGTACGAGCAGTACTTC
NA	TRBJ2-2	TRBD2	TRBV4-2	CASSREGPGTGELFF	TGTGCCAGCAGCCGGGAGGGCCCCGGGACCGGGGAGCTGTTTTTT
NA	TRBJ2-7	NA	TRBV6-5	CASSYGYRAPSYEQYF	TGTGCCAGCAGTTACGGGTACAGGGCTCCCTCCTACGAGCAGTACTTC
NA	TRBJ1-4	NA	TRBV6-2/TRBV6-3	CASSYSGFNEKLFF	TGTGCCAGCAGTTACTCGGGCTTTAATGAAAAACTGTTTTTT
NA	TRBJ2-5	TRBD2	TRBV11-2	CASSLDVTSGGKETQYF	TGTGCCAGCAGCTTAGACGTGACTAGCGGGGGGAAAGAGACCCAGTACTTC
NA	TRBJ2-7	NA	TRBV21-1	CASSKGTSGYEQYF	TGTGCCAGCAGCAAGGGGACTAGCGGATACGAGCAGTACTTC
NA	TRBJ2-3	TRBD2	TRBV13	CASNSLASGGSTDTQYF	TGTGCCAGCAACTCCTTGGCTAGCGGGGGGTCCACAGATACGCAGTATTTT
NA	TRBJ2-2	TRBD1	TRBV6-5	CASSYGPGQKTGELFF	TGTGCCAGCAGTTACGGGCCGGGACAGAAGACCGGGGAGCTGTTTTTT
NA	TRBJ1-1	NA	TRBV20-1	CSTGLGAEAFF	TGCAGCACGGGACTGGGGGCTGAAGCTTTCTTT
once	TRBJ1-3	NA	TRBV19	CASSIFSLLDVRSGNTIYF	TGTGCCAGTAGTATTTTTAGCCTTTTGGACGTTCGCTCTGGAAACACCATATATTTT
NA	TRBJ2-7	NA	TRBV4-2	CASSQPPTGQLREQYF	TGTGCCAGCAGCCAACCCCCCACTGGACAGCTCCGCGAGCAGTACTTC
NA	TRBJ2-1	NA	TRBV12-3/TRBV12-4	CASSLGAAEQFF	TGTGCCAGCAGTTTGGGGGCTGCTGAGCAGTTCTTC
NA	TRBJ2-1	NA	TRBV12-3/TRBV12-4	CASRLVYNEQFF	TGTGCCAGTCGATTGGTCTACAATGAGCAGTTCTTC
NA	TRBJ1-5	NA	TRBV7-9	CASSLTGGRNNQPQHF	TGTGCCAGCAGCTTGACGGGGGGACGGAACAATCAGCCCCAGCATTTT
NA	TRBJ1-2	NA	TRBV6-5	CASSYGGKDGYTF	TGTGCCAGCAGTTACGGCGGGAAGGATGGCTACACCTTC
NA	TRBJ1-4	NA	TRBV11-2	CASSSHGLGWTNEKLFF	TGTGCCAGCAGCTCCCATGGCCTTGGGTGGACTAATGAAAAACTGTTTTTT
once	TRBJ2-5	TRBD2	TRBV5-1	CASSHTGLAGGPSFETQYF	TGCGCCAGCAGCCATACTGGACTAGCGGGGGGGCCGAGTTTTGAGACCCAGTACTTC
few	TRBJ1-2	NA	TRBV30	CAWNRDMNVYGYTF	TGTGCCTGGAACCGGGACATGAACGTCTATGGCTACACCTTC
NA	TRBJ1-1	NA	TRBV10-3	CAISIGRDTEAFF	TGTGCCATCAGTATAGGGAGAGACACTGAAGCTTTCTTT
NA	TRBJ2-3	TRBD2	TRBV10-3	CAISDPSASGGSGTQYF	TGTGCCATCAGTGACCCTTCCGCTAGCGGGGGGTCTGGTACGCAGTATTTT
NA	TRBJ1-1	NA	TRBV11-1	CASSSGQTNTEAFF	TGTGCCAGCAGCTCGGGACAAACCAACACTGAAGCTTTCTTT
few	TRBJ1-2	NA	TRBV11-2	CASSSTGHYGYTF	TGTGCCAGCAGCAGTACAGGGCACTATGGCTACACCTTC
NA	TRBJ1-2	NA	TRBV30	CAWSRDNYGYTF	TGTGCCTGGAGTAGGGATAACTATGGCTACACCTTC
NA	TRBJ2-3	NA	TRBV24-1	CATSSGQEWDTQYF	TGTGCCACCAGTTCGGGACAAGAGTGGGATACGCAGTATTTT
NA	TRBJ1-3	NA	TRBV5-5	CASSLAGNTIYF	TGTGCCAGCAGCTTGGCCGGAAACACCATATATTTT
few	TRBJ1-3	NA	TRBV4-1	CASSPQRVAGNTIYF	TGCGCCAGCAGCCCCCAGCGAGTAGCTGGAAACACCATATATTTT
NA	TRBJ1-4	TRBD1	TRBV18	CASSPTGGDEKLFF	TGTGCCAGCTCACCCACAGGGGGCGATGAAAAACTGTTTTTT
NA	TRBJ1-2	NA	TRBV14	CASSQGPHYGYTF	TGTGCCAGCAGCCAAGGACCCCACTATGGCTACACCTTC
NA	TRBJ2-1	TRBD1	TRBV27	CASSPYQTGASYNEQFF	TGTGCCAGCAGTCCCTATCAGACAGGGGCCTCCTACAATGAGCAGTTCTTC
NA	TRBJ1-2	NA	TRBV9	CASSVDRWPHEGYTF	TGTGCCAGCAGCGTAGACAGGTGGCCTCATGAGGGCTACACCTTC
NA	TRBJ2-7	NA	TRBV27	CASRNLQGSYEQYF	TGTGCCAGCAGGAACTTACAGGGTAGCTACGAGCAGTACTTC
NA	TRBJ2-1	NA	TRBV12-3/TRBV12-4	CASIKTWGVGQFF	TGTGCCAGCATCAAAACTTGGGGGGTCGGGCAGTTCTTC
NA	TRBJ2-7	NA	TRBV2	CTGYVRVRSYEQYF	TGCACGGGGTATGTAAGGGTGCGCTCCTACGAGCAGTACTTC
NA	TRBJ2-7	TRBD1	TRBV10-3	CAISDPGGGYEQYF	TGTGCCATCAGTGACCCAGGGGGTGGCTACGAGCAGTACTTC
NA	TRBJ1-1	NA	TRBV30	CAWKQNTEAFF	TGTGCCTGGAAGCAGAACACTGAAGCTTTCTTT
NA	TRBJ1-2	NA	TRBV3-1/TRBV3-2	CASSLRGNYGYTF	TGTGCCAGCAGCCTACGGGGGAACTATGGCTACACCTTC
NA	TRBJ1-6	NA	TRBV5-1	CASSLDGDTNSPLHF	TGCGCCAGCAGCTTGGACGGGGACACCAATTCACCCCTCCACTTT
NA	TRBJ1-2	TRBD1	TRBV6-4	CASSERTGGYYGYTF	TGTGCCAGCAGTGAGAGGACAGGGGGCTACTATGGCTACACCTTC
NA	TRBJ2-7	NA	TRBV6-4	CASSDWDLKYF	TGTGCCAGCAGTGACTGGGACCTGAAGTACTTC
NA	TRBJ2-1	TRBD1	TRBV5-1	CASYPTGESYNEQFF	TGCGCCAGCTATCCGACAGGGGAATCCTACAATGAGCAGTTCTTC